The source of this TCR beta chain is a study of STAT5B mutations in CD4+ large granular lymphocyte leukemia. The assay was run at survey level. Original analysis: The detection floor for productive clonotype frequency was 2.59 x 10-5. The repertoire was sequenced with immunoSEQ multiplex PCR; TCRdb's copy has only in-frame clones and lacks some. From that table come the V and J calls and clone size; the DNA was used to work out D and trimming. The sample gives 15,000 to 20,000 clones, 84% of which show up once; over 10% is in the top ten. Study findings and constraints: Compared with healthy controls (2/35), patient top clones favored TRBV06 (8/27).

The junction had 7 bases not matched to a gene; V was cut back by 2 bases and J by 1 base. The germline gives CDR1 MNHEY, CDR2 SVGAGI. The CDR3 is made up of 16 amino acids. Turning to this clone: Antigen unknown.

The clonotype originates from a human donor in good health. The chain couples TRBV6-5 to TRBJ1-1; 7 positions match TRBD1. Sequencing input: CD4+ T cells from blood buffy coats. CDR3: CASSYLTGQSNTEAFF. CDR3 bases: TGTGCCAGCAGTTACCTTACGGGACAGTCGAACACTGAAGCTTTCTTT.